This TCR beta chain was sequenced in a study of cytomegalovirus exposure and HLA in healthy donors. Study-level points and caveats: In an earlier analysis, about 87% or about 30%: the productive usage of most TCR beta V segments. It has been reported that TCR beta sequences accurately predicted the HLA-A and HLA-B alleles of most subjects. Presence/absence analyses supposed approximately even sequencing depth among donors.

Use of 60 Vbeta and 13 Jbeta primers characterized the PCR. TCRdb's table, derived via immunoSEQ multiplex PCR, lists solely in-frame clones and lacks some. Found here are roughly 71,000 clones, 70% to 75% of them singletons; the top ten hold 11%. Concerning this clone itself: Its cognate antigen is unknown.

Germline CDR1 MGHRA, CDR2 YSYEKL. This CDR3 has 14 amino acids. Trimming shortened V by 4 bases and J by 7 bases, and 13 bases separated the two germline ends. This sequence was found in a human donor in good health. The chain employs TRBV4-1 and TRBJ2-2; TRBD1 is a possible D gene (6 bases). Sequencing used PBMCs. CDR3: CASSLAGAGGELFF. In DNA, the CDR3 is TGCGCCAGCAGCCTCGCAGGGGCCGGCGGGGAGCTGTTTTTT.